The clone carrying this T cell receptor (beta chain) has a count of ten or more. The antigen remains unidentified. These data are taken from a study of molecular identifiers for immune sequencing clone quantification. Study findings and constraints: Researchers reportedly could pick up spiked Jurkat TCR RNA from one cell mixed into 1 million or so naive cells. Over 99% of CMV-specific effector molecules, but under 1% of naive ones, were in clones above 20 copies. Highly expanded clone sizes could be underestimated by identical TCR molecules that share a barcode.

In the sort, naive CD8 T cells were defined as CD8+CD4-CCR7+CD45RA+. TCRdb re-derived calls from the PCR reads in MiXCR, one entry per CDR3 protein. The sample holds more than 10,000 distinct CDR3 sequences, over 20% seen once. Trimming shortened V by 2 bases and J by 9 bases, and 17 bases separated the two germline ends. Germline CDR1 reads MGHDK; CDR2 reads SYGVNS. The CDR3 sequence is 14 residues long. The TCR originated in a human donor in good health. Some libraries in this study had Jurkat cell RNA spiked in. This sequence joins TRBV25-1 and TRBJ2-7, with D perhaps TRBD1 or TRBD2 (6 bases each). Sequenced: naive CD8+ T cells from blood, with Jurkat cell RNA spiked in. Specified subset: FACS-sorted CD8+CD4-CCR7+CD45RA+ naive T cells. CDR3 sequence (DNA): TGTGCCAGCAGTGAACCCGGGGGCGGGTCTCGGCAGTACTTC. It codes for CASSEPGGGSRQYF.